Listed below are T cell receptor beta chains from one sample, sequenced in a study of control samples from healthy donors and cancer patients. Clones were read by immunoSEQ multiplex PCR, and TCRdb kept only the in-frame ones, dropping some. Among about 140,000 clones listed, roughly 92% were seen once. Sequencing was done on a sample of blood. These receptors were obtained from a man younger than 40 in good health. CDR3s leave out the opening cysteine and the closing phenylalanine or tryptophan. A D gene is named only where the DNA matches it firmly. Size is stated for part of the rows, as once, few or many counts, or as a class when the clone is expanded.

d_call v_call clone_size cdr3_aa
TRBD1 TRBV30 once AGMTGGQSQETQY
TRBD2 TRBV28 once ASSLSLAGASQGAYEQY
. TRBV6-5 . ASIPYAGLSEAF
TRBD2 TRBV9 . ASSATSGRGEQY
. TRBV30 . AWTRSSNGELF
TRBD1 TRBV5-1 . ASSTAGTEGNTIY
. TRBV18 . ASSPPPRGGFGGTEAF
. TRBV14 . ASSQASGNTIY
. TRBV7-2 few ASSSRSRLSSYEQY
. TRBV7-9 . ASSALRGGTNSPLH
TRBD1 TRBV3-1/TRBV3-2 . ASSPGTGVETQY
. TRBV3-1/TRBV3-2 . ASSGGNTEAF
. TRBV4-3 . ASSQDRGRYNEQF
. TRBV28 . ASLPTIGYEQY
. TRBV29-1 . SVEDRDDGYT
TRBD2 TRBV4-1 few ASSRGGLVRSYNEQF
TRBD2 TRBV2 few ASRGLASYEQY
. TRBV11-2 . ASSLGPEQF
. TRBV9 once ASSVGSSYNEQF
TRBD1 TRBV18 . ASSSSQGAEETQY
TRBD2 TRBV2 . AGSPSGRYEQY
. TRBV28 few ASRKGTLRGPLQETQY
TRBD2 TRBV13 . ASSSIGSGRAYEQY
. TRBV6-5 . ASSYSRVNTEAF
. TRBV11-2 . ASSFKTTLAYNEQF
. TRBV4-1 . ASSQVGALVQGGTGELF
. TRBV12-3/TRBV12-4 once ASSLARDSGYT
TRBD2 TRBV14 . ASSQVLLAGIYNEQF
. TRBV21-1 . ARHSGYLDNEQF
TRBD1 TRBV5-1 . ASSAGQGNYGYT
. TRBV19 . ASRDIRSGNTIY
. TRBV28 . ASRSQGAINEKLF
. TRBV5-5 . ASSLDAVGTEAF
TRBD2 TRBV28 . ASTKTTSGNTGELF
TRBD1 TRBV28 . ASSRVPGGGRDRGTANYGYT
TRBD1 TRBV6-1 . ASSDPDRGYSPLH
. TRBV15 . ATSKQDYYSNQPQH
. TRBV20-1 . SATTGLEQF
. TRBV28 . ASSRGTYGYT
TRBD2 TRBV18 . ASSPRTSGSDEQF
TRBD1 TRBV6-5 . ASSTGGNEQY
. TRBV6-1 . ASSERETGELF
TRBD1 TRBV5-5 . ASSYVVTGVHYEQF
. TRBV2 . ASSDNYGYT
. TRBV11-2 . ASSLIRGAQYNSPLH
TRBD1 TRBV6-1 . ASSEALDRALPSSYEQY
. TRBV28 . ASRKMGYT
. TRBV11-2 . ASSLISEPLHEQF
. TRBV7-8 . ASSLSDNQPQH
. TRBV18 . ASSPPVGGSSYNEQF